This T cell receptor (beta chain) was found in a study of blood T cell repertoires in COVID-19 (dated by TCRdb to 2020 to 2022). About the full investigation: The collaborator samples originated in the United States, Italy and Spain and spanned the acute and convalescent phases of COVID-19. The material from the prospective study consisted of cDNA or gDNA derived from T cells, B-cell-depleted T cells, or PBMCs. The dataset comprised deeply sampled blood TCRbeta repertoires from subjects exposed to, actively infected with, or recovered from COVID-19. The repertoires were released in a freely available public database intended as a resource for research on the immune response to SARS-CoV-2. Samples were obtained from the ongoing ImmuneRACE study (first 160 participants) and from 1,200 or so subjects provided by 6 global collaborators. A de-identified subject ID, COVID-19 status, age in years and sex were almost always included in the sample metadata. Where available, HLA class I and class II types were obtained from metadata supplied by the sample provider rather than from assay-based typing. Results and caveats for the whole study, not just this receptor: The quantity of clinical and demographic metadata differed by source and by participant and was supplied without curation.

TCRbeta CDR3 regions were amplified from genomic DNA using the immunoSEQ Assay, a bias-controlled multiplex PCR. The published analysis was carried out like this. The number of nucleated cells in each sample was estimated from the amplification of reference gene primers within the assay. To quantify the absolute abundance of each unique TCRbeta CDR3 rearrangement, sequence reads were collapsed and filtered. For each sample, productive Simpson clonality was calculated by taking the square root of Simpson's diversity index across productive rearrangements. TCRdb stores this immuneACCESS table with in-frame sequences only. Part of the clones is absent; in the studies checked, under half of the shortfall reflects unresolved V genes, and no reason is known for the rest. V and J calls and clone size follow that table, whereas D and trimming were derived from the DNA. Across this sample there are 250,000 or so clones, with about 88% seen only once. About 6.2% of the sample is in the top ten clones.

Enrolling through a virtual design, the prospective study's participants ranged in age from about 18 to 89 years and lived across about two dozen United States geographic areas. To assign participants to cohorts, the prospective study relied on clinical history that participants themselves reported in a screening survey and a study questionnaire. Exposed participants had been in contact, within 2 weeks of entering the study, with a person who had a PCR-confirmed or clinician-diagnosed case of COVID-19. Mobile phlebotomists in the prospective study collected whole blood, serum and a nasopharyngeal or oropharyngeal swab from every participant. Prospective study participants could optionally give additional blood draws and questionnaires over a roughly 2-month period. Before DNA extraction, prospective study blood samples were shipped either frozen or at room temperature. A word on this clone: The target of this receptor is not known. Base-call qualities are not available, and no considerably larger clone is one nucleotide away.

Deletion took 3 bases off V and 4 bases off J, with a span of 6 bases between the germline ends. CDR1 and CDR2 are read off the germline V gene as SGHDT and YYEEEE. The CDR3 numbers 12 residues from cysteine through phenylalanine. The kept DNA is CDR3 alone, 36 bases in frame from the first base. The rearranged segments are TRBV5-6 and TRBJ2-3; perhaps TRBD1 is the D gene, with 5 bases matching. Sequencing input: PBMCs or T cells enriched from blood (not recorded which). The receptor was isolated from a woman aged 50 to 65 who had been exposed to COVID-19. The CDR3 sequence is CASSSTADTQYF. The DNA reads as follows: TGTGCCAGCAGCTCGACAGCAGATACGCAGTATTTT.